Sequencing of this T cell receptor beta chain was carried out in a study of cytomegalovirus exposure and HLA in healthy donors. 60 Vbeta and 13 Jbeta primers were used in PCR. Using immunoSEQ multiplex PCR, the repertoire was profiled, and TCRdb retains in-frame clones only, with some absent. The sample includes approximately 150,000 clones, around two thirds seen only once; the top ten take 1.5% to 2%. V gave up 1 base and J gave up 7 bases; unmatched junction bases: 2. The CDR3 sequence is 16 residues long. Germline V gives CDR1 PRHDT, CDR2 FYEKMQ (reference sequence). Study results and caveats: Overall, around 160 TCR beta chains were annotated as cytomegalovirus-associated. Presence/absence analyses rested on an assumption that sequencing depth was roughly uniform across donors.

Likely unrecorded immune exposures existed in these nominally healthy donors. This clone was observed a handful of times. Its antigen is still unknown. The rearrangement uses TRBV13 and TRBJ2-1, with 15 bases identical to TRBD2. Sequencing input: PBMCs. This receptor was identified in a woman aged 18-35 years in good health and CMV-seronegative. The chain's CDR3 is CASSLVGTSGGNEQFF. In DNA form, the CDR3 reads TGTGCCAGCAGCTTAGTCGGGACTAGCGGGGGGAATGAGCAGTTCTTC.